The 16 T cell receptor beta chains reported below all come from one sample, sequenced in a study of T cells after yellow fever vaccination. TCRdb re-called the 5' RACE reads through MiXCR, storing one row per CDR3 protein. Seen here are around 340,000 distinct CDR3 sequences, 8.7% observed once, and the top ten hold over 15%. The sample in question was PBMCs, obtained on the day of the first yellow fever vaccination. The receptor source for this set is a young man who received the YFV17D yellow fever vaccine.

This chain joins TRBV7-6 and TRBJ2-2; D not certain. This CDR3 has 17 residues. In germline, CDR1 is SGHVS, CDR2 FNYEAQ. V was shortened by 1 base and J by 3 bases, with 15 bases between the two germline ends. DNA of the CDR3: TGTGCCAGCAGCTTAGAAGGTCAGCCTAGAGACACCGGGGAGCTGTTTTTT. Encoded protein: CASSLEGQPRDTGELFF.

The rearrangement uses TRBV7-2 and TRBJ2-2; D possibly matches TRBD1 or TRBD2 (5 bases each). The CDR3 length is 14 residues. Between the trimmed V and J ends, which lost 5 bases and 6 bases, there was a span of 13 bases. Germline CDR1 reads SGHTA; CDR2 reads FQGNSA. The CDR3 coding sequence is TGTGCCAGCAGCCCCGGGGCCTGGCCCGGGGAGCTGTTTTTT. Translated, it gives CASSPGAWPGELFF.

The chain couples TRBV5-1 to TRBJ2-1; possibly TRBD2 for D (6 bases). The CDR3 sequence is 15 residues long. V dropped 4 bases and J dropped 3 bases, with 14 bases sitting between them. Germline V gene sequence: CDR1 SGHRS, CDR2 YFSETQ. The CDR3 region is CASSALLANYNEQFF. CDR3 DNA: TGCGCCAGCAGCGCCCTACTAGCCAACTACAATGAGCAGTTCTTC.

This clonotype was seen more than once but under ten times. The V call is TRBV29-1, the J call TRBJ1-2, with no clear D. Germline V gene data show CDR1 as SQVTM and CDR2 as ANQGSEA. There are 16 residues in the CDR3. Trimming left V 0 bases short and J 0 bases short, with 14 bases between. In nucleotides, the CDR3 is TGCAGCGTTGAAGACCAAGGACGGGTAGCTAACTATGGCTACACCTTC. It codes for CSVEDQGRVANYGYTF.

This clonotype has ten or more counts. The rearrangement links TRBV5-1 to TRBJ2-1, with TRBD1 identical over 7 bases. This CDR3 spans 13 amino acids. Germline CDR1 reads SGHRS; CDR2 reads YFSETQ. Losses at the gene ends were 5 bases for V and 8 bases for J; bases not matched to a gene: 7. The CDR3 is CASSYDRADEQFF. CDR3 nucleotides: TGCGCCAGCAGTTACGACAGGGCGGATGAGCAGTTCTTC.

V gene TRBV11-2 combines with J gene TRBJ2-1; the match to TRBD2 covers 10 bases. The germline CDR1 and CDR2 sequences are SGHAT and FQNNGV. The V and J ends lost 5 bases and 0 bases, in that order; junction bases with no gene match: 16. This CDR3 comprises 20 residues. The CDR3 DNA sequence: TGTGCCAGCAGCGCTCGTCTAGCGGGGGCCCGATCGAGCTCCTACAATGAGCAGTTCTTC. Its translation: CASSARLAGARSSSYNEQFF.

The rearrangement joins TRBV28 to TRBJ2-3, with a tentative D call TRBD2 (5 bases). The ends were cut back, 5 bases at V and 2 bases at J, with 11 bases in the middle. CDR3 length: 14 residues. The germline V gene has CDR1 MDHEN and CDR2 SYDVKM. The DNA of the CDR3 is TGTGCCAGCAGTCGTCGGGGTCTCACAGATACGCAGTATTTT. Its translation is CASSRRGLTDTQYF.

The chain employs TRBV15 and TRBJ1-2; D unresolved. The CDR3 length is 15 residues. The germline gives CDR1 LNHNV, CDR2 YYDKDF (reference sequence). V was cut by 5 bases and J by 6 bases, with 19 bases left in between. The CDR3 DNA follows: TGTGCCACCAGCGAAAAAACCGGGCCAATCCATGGCTACACCTTC. This gives the protein CATSEKTGPIHGYTF.

V gene TRBV5-6 combines with J gene TRBJ2-5; 7 bases map to TRBD2. The CDR3 totals 15 residues. Germline lookup yields CDR1 SGHDT and CDR2 YYEEEE. The V segment lost 3 bases and the J segment 0 bases; nucleotides outside the gene matches: 5. CDR3 protein: CASSSRSGYQETQYF. The CDR3 nucleotides read TGTGCCAGCAGCTCCCGTAGCGGGTACCAAGAGACCCAGTACTTC.

The chain couples TRBV5-4 to TRBJ2-2; 7 bases line up with TRBD2. V lost 6 bases to trimming and J lost 0 bases; unmatched junction nucleotides: 8. Germline V lookup: CDR1 SGHNT, CDR2 YYREEE (reference sequence). There are 16 residues in the CDR3. The CDR3 loop reads CASMVAGSTNTGELFF. DNA of the CDR3: TGTGCCAGCATGGTAGCGGGTTCTACGAACACCGGGGAGCTGTTTTTT.

This rearrangement joins TRBV2 to TRBJ2-1, with D possibly TRBD1 on 6 matching bases. Germline values: CDR1 SNHLY, CDR2 FYNNEI. Trimming removed 5 bases from V and 10 bases from J, with 12 bases in between. The CDR3 contains 12 residues. DNA of the CDR3: TGTGCCAGCAGTCAGGACAGCCTCGAGCAGTTCTTC. This codes for CASSQDSLEQFF.

The chain joins TRBV12-3 or TRBV12-4 to TRBJ1-1; maybe TRBD1 (5 bases). The germline V and J ends were trimmed by 7 bases and 5 bases, with 14 bases remaining between them. CDR3 size: 13 residues. DNA for the CDR3: TGTGCCAGCATCAGGGAACGGGGGACTGAAGCTTTCTTT. Translated, it gives CASIRERGTEAFF.

The V call is TRBV7-2, the J call TRBJ1-2; 8 bases are shared with TRBD1. The ends lost 8 bases at V and 4 bases at J; junction bases unmatched: 9. This CDR3 spans 14 amino acids. CDR1 and CDR2 from the germline V gene are SGHTA and FQGNSA. CDR3 in amino acids: CASRPGGQGYGYTF. CDR3 DNA sequence: TGTGCCAGCCGGCCAGGGGGCCAGGGCTATGGCTACACCTTC.

The chain carries TRBV7-2 and TRBJ1-3; tentative D call: TRBD1 (6 bases). Per the germline V gene, CDR1 is SGHTA and CDR2 is FQGNSA. The ends were cut back, 1 base at V and 0 bases at J, with 13 bases in the middle. The CDR3 runs to 17 residues. The CDR3 region is CASSLGGLWSSGNTIYF. The CDR3 DNA follows: TGTGCCAGCAGCTTAGGGGGGCTATGGAGCTCTGGAAACACCATATATTTT.

This clonotype appeared a few times. The CDR3 DNA sequence: TGTGCCAGCAGCCCCCCCACGACAGGGAACACAGATACGCAGTATTTT. It yields the protein CASSPPTTGNTDTQYF. The V and J genes are TRBV28 and TRBJ2-3; 7 bases align to TRBD1. Trimming cost V 6 bases and J 2 bases; bases outside gene matches: 11. The CDR3 is made up of 16 amino acids. Per the germline V gene, CDR1 is MDHEN and CDR2 is SYDVKM.

This clonotype was observed a handful of times. The chain uses TRBV14 and TRBJ2-5; 8 bases are a match to TRBD1. V trimming: 4 bases; J trimming: 5 bases; junction bases outside the gene matches: 6. CDR3 length equals 14 residues. Germline V gene sequence: CDR1 SGHDN, CDR2 FVKESK. CDR3 amino acids: CASSPRGLFETQYF. CDR3 sequence (DNA): TGTGCCAGCAGCCCCAGGGGGCTGTTCGAGACCCAGTACTTC.